The clone carrying this T cell receptor beta chain was observed at least ten times. The target antigen is unknown. The data originate from a study of regulatory T cells in long-lasting Graves disease. Study context: Treatment with antithyroid drugs for over 5 years, together with positive TSH receptor antibodies, meant persistent Graves' disease.

Broader study findings: TCR diversity was lower in persistent Graves' patients (versus newly diagnosed ones). Shared public clonotypes totalled a few thousand in persistent patients, compared with about 970 in new patients.

Time point reported: persistent/refractory GD, antithyroid drugs over 5 years with positive TRAb. Generation of the TCR library employed RNA extracted from PBMCs. Arm-PCR of CDR3 regions and iRepertoire HTBI primers were used to build TCR beta libraries. Original methodology: Across all samples, approximately 64 TRBV segments and 15 or so TRBJ segments were identified. A single record per CDR3 protein comes from TCRdb applying MiXCR to the multiplex PCR reads. TCRdb's processing, not the authors', yielded these V and J calls. The sample has around 340,000 distinct CDR3 sequences; about 19% are singletons. In germline, CDR1 is MDHEN, CDR2 SYDVKM. The CDR3 is 13 residues long. V lost 7 bases and J lost 3, with 12 bases in between.

The source material was peripheral blood mononuclear cells (PBMCs), sampled when the disease was refractory, from a patient treated with antithyroid drugs. V and J are TRBV28 and TRBJ1-1; D might be TRBD1 (6 bases). The TCR was taken from a female donor with Graves disease. The CDR3 loop reads CASTPGEYTEAFF. CDR3 bases: TGTGCCAGCACCCCAGGGGAGTACACTGAAGCTTTCTTT. Complete variable domain (other parts from reference TRBV28 and TRBJ1-1): DVKVTQSSRYLVKRTGEKVFLECVQDMDHENMFWYRQDPGLGLRLIYFSYDVKMKEKGDIPEGYSVSREKKERFSLILESASTNQTSMYLCASTPGEYTEAFFGQGTRLTVV.